This TCR beta chain was sequenced during a study of OX40 agonist ivuxolimab in advanced cancers. Sequencing used immunoSEQ multiplex PCR; TCRdb keeps in-frame clones, though not all of them. The profile shows 75,000 to 100,000 clones, roughly 80% of them singletons. As regards this clone: Its matching antigen is unknown.

CDR3 size: 14 residues. Trimming pared 6 bases from V and 0 bases from J, leaving 8 bases between. Germline CDR1 SEHNR, CDR2 FQNEAQ (reference sequence). Broader study findings: There were, on average, more expanded clones in CD8+ T cells than in CD4+.

Sample: CD4+ or CD8+ T cells sorted from blood, taken in a trial of the OX40 agonist ivuxolimab. This sequence originates from an adult with an advanced solid tumor such as melanoma, head and neck, liver or kidney cancer. This chain joins TRBV7-9 and TRBJ1-4; D not certain. The CDR3 reads CASSEGTTNEKLFF. The CDR3 nucleotides are TGTGCCAGCAGTGAAGGGACAACTAATGAAAAACTGTTTTTT.